This TCR beta chain was retrieved from a study of T cells in Graves' hyperthyroidism and ophthalmopathy. Study-wide results and limits: In validation, the model predicted ophthalmopathy. These predictions came a median roughly six months before onset. Most expanded thyroid clonotypes above 0.001 also appeared in blood.

The CDR3 regions of TCR beta were amplified from RNA transcripts. HTBI primers were used for first-round RT-PCR of the TCR CDR3. TCRdb used MiXCR to reprocess the multiplex PCR reads, holding one entry per CDR3 protein. The table lists fewer than 900,000 distinct CDR3 sequences, 15% to 20% of them singletons. This clonotype was detected only a few times. The antigen is not known. Germline CDR1 reads SGDLS; CDR2 reads YYNGEE. The CDR3 runs to 14 residues. V lost 0 bases, J lost 9 bases, and 15 bases lay in between. The sequence derives from a woman aged 45-59 years with Graves' hyperthyroidism that later progressed to Graves' ophthalmopathy. The chain has TRBV9 and TRBJ1-1; possible D gene TRBD1, 6 bases. Sequenced input: blood. Here the CDR3 reads CASSVVEQGHKAFF. CDR3 nucleotides: TGTGCCAGCAGCGTAGTAGAACAGGGCCACAAAGCTTTCTTT.